This T cell receptor beta chain derives from a study of cytotoxic CD8 clonotypes in ibrutinib-treated CLL. Across the whole study: Response material was collected after a median about 11 months of treatment, range 6 to 36.

Sequencing sought depths of 1 in 200,000 to 1 in 1 million T cells. Here immunoSEQ multiplex PCR was the method, and the copy in TCRdb shows in-frame clones only, minus some. The table lists 200,000 to 250,000 clones, under 80% of them singletons. The CDR3 runs 12 residues. Trimming left V 6 bases short and J 11 bases short, with 14 bases between. CDR1 is SNHLY and CDR2 is FYNNEI in the germline V gene. J is TRBJ2-4 and V is TRBV2; D remains ambiguous. Sequences were derived from PBMCs, sampled after 24 months of ibrutinib treatment. The sequence derives from a human donor with chronic lymphocytic leukemia. The CDR3 DNA reads as TGTGCCAGCAGCGCCAGTGGATTGCTTCAGTACTTC. Translating gives CASSASGLLQYF.